These T cell receptor beta chains were read from a single sample in a study of siplizumab effects on memory and regulatory T cells. Repertoires were generated with immunoSEQ multiplex PCR, while TCRdb's copy carries only in-frame clones and drops some. The table includes 90,000 to 110,000 clones, 90% to 95% detected once. The sequencing sample was made of CD4+ T cells sorted from blood. These receptors came from a human donor in good health. Each CDR3 is given with its conserved first and last residue. Each record gives: CDR3 protein, CDR3 DNA, CDR3 length, J gene, D gene, clone size, V gene. A D gene is named only where the DNA matches it firmly. The size field is filled for only some rows; it gives once, few, many or a size class.

CASSPRTGLTGELFF | TGTGCCAGCTCACCGAGGACAGGGTTAACCGGGGAGCTGTTTTTT | 15 | TRBJ2-2 | TRBD1 | NA | TRBV18
CASGTSGRAGEQFF | TGTGCCAGCGGAACTAGCGGGAGGGCCGGTGAGCAGTTCTTC | 14 | TRBJ2-1 | TRBD2 | NA | TRBV25-1
CASSLRDGNTEAFF | TGCGCCAGCAGCTTACGGGACGGTAACACTGAAGCTTTCTTT | 14 | TRBJ1-1 | NA | once | TRBV5-1
CAVRGGAGGTDTQYF | TGTGCCGTCAGGGGGGGCGCAGGGGGCACAGATACGCAGTATTTT | 15 | TRBJ2-3 | NA | few | TRBV6-5
CASWDRGGYEQYF | TGTGCCAGCTGGGACAGGGGGGGTTACGAGCAGTACTTC | 13 | TRBJ2-7 | TRBD1 | once | TRBV27
CATGKRTLNEKLFF | TGTGCCACGGGGAAACGGACCTTGAATGAAAAACTGTTTTTT | 14 | TRBJ1-4 | NA | NA | TRBV6-1
CASSPEVGVLAEAFF | TGTGCCAGCAGCCCAGAGGTGGGCGTATTGGCTGAAGCTTTCTTT | 15 | TRBJ1-1 | NA | NA | TRBV7-9
CASSLGARLSDEQFF | TGTGCCAGCAGCTTAGGGGCACGATTGAGCGATGAGCAGTTCTTC | 15 | TRBJ2-1 | NA | NA | TRBV7-8
CASSETGVTGELFF | TGTGCCAGCAGCGAGACAGGGGTGACCGGGGAGCTGTTTTTT | 14 | TRBJ2-2 | TRBD1 | NA | TRBV5-4
CSSWDGGTEAFF | TGCAGCTCCTGGGATGGGGGGACTGAAGCTTTCTTT | 12 | TRBJ1-1 | NA | NA | TRBV29-1